Described below is a single T cell receptor (beta chain) sequence and its context. This sample was taken from a study of OX40 agonist ivuxolimab in advanced cancers. The protocol was immunoSEQ multiplex PCR, while the TCRdb copy is restricted to in-frame clones and leaves out a portion. This table holds around 57,000 clones, roughly 90% found once. There are 13 residues in the CDR3. The V gene lost 5 bases and the J gene lost 7 bases, with 17 bases spanning the gap. Per germline, CDR1 GTSNPN and CDR2 SVGIG (reference sequence). Sequenced material: CD4+ or CD8+ T cells sorted from blood, taken in a trial of the OX40 agonist ivuxolimab. The TCR sequence derives from an adult with an advanced solid tumor such as melanoma, head and neck, liver or kidney cancer. The chain combines TRBV30 with TRBJ1-2; D is unresolved. CDR3 sequence reads: CAWGRQATTGYTF. CDR3 coding DNA: TGTGCCTGGGGGAGGCAGGCAACTACTGGCTACACCTTC.